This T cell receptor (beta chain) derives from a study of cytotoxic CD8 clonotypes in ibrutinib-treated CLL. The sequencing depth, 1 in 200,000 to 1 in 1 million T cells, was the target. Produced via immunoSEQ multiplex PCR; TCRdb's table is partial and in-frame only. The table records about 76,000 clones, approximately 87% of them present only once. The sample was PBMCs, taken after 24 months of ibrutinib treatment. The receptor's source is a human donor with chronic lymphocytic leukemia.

CDR3 sequence (DNA): TGTGCCAGCAGCTTAGTTTCGGTGTACAATGAGCAGTTCTTC. Residues: CASSLVSVYNEQFF. The chain combines TRBV7-9 with TRBJ2-1, with no clear D. The CDR3 contains 14 residues. Germline lookup yields CDR1 SEHNR and CDR2 FQNEAQ (reference sequence). Trimming shortened V by 1 base and J by 4 bases, and 8 bases separated the two germline ends.